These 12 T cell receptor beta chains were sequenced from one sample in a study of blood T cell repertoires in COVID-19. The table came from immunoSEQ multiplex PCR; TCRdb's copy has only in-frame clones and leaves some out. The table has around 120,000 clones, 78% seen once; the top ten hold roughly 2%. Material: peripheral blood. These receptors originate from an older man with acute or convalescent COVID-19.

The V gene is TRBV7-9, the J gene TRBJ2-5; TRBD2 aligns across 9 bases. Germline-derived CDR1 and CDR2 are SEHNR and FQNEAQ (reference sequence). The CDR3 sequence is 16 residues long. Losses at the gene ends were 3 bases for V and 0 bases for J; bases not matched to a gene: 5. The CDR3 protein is CASSFGGGGNQETQYF. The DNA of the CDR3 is TGTGCCAGCAGCTTCGGCGGGGGGGGGAACCAAGAGACCCAGTACTTC.

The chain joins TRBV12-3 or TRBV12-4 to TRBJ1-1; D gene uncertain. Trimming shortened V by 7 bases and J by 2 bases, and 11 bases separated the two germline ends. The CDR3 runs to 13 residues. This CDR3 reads CASKLDLNTEAFF. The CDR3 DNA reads TGTGCCAGCAAACTGGACTTAAACACTGAAGCTTTCTTT.

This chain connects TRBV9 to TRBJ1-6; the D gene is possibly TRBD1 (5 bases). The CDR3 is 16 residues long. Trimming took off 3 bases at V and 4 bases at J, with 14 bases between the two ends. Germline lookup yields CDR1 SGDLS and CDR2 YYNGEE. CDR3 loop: CASSAAGAAYNSPLHF. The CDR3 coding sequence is TGTGCCAGCAGCGCCGCTGGGGCAGCGTATAATTCACCCCTCCACTTT. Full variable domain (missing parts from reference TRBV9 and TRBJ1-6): DSGVTQTPKHLITATGQRVTLRCSPRSGDLSVYWYQQSLDQGLQFLIQYYNGEERAKGNILERFSAQQFPDLHSELNLSSLELGDSALYFCASSAAGAAYNSPLHFGNGTRLTVT.

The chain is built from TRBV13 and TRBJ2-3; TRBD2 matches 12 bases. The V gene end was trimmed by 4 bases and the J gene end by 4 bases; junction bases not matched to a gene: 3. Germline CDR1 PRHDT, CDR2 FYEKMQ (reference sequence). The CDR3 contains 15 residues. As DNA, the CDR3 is TGTGCCAGCAGCTCCAGACTAGCGGGGGCAGATACGCAGTATTTT. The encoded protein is CASSSRLAGADTQYF.

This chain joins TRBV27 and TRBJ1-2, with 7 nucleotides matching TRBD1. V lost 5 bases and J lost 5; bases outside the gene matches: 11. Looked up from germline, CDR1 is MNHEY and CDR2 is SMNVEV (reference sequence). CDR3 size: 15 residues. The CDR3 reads CASSTTGMDPYGYTF. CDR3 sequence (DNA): TGTGCCAGCAGTACGACAGGGATGGACCCTTATGGCTACACCTTC.

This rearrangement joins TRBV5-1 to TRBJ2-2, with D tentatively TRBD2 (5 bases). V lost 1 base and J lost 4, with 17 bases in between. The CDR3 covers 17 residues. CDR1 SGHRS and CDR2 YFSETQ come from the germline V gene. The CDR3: CASSLYSGASGTGELFF. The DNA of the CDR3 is TGCGCCAGCAGCTTGTACAGCGGAGCTTCGGGCACCGGGGAGCTGTTTTTT.

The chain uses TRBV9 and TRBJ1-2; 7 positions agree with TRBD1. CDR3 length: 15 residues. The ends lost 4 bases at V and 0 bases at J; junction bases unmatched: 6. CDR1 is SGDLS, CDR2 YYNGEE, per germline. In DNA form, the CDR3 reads TGTGCCAGCAGCACCCCGGGACAGACTAACTATGGCTACACCTTC. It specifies CASSTPGQTNYGYTF.

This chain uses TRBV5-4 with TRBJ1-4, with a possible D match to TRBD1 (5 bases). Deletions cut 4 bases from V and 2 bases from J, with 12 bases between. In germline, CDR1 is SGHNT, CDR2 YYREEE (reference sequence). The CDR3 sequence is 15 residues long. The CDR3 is CASSPGGSTNEKLFF. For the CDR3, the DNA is TGTGCCAGCAGCCCCGGGGGATCCACTAATGAAAAACTGTTTTTT. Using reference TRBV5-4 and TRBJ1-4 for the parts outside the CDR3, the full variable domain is ETGVTQSPTHLIKTRGQQVTLRCSSQSGHNTVSWYQQALGQGPQFIFQYYREEENGRGNFPPRFSGLQFPNYSSELNVNALELDDSALYLCASSPGGSTNEKLFFGSGTQLSVL.

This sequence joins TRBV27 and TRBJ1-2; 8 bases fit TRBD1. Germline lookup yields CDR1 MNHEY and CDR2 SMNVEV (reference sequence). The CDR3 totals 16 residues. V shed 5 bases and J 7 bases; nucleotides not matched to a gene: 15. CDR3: CASSPNLWTGQVGYTF. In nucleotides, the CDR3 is TGTGCCAGCAGTCCAAATCTTTGGACAGGGCAGGTTGGCTACACCTTC.

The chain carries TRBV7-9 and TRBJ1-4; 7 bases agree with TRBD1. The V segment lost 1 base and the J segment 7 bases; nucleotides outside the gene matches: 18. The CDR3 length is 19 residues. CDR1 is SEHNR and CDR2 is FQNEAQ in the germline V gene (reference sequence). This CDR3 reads CASSLGLTGDTSLSEKLFF. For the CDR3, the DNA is TGTGCCAGCAGCTTAGGACTAACAGGGGATACCTCCCTTAGTGAAAAACTGTTTTTT.

In DNA, the CDR3 is TGTGCCAGCAGCGTAGGAGGATCGGTTAGCAATCAGCCCCAGCATTTT. Translation: CASSVGGSVSNQPQHF. The chain couples TRBV9 to TRBJ1-5, with unresolved D. Trimming stripped 0 bases from V and 0 bases from J, with 10 bases between. CDR3 length: 16 residues. CDR1 and CDR2 (germline): SGDLS, YYNGEE.

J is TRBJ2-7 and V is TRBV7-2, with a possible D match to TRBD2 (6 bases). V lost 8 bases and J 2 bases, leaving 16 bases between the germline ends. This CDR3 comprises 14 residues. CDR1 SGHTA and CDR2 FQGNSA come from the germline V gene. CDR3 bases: TGTGCCAGCGGCTCGGGGGTACTGACCTACGAGCAGTACTTC. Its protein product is CASGSGVLTYEQYF.